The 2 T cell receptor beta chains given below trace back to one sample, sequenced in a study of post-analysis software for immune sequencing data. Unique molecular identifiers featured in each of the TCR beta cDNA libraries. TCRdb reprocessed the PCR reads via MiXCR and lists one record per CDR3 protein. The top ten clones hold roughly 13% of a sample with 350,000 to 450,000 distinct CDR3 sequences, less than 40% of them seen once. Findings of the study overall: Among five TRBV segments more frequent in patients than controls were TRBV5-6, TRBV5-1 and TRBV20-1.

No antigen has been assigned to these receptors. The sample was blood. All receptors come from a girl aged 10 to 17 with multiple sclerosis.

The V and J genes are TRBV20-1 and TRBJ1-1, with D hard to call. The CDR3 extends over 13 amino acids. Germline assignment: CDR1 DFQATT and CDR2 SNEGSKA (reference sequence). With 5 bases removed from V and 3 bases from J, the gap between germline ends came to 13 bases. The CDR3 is CSADQGLYTEAFF. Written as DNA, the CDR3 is TGCAGTGCTGACCAAGGACTGTACACTGAAGCTTTCTTT.

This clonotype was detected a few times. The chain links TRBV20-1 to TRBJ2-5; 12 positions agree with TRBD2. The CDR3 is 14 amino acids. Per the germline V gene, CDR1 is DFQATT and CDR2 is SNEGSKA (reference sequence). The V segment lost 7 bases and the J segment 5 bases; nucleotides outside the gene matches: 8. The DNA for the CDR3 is TGCAGTGTCGGGGGACTAGCGGGTAGGGAGACCCAGTACTTC. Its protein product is CSVGGLAGRETQYF.